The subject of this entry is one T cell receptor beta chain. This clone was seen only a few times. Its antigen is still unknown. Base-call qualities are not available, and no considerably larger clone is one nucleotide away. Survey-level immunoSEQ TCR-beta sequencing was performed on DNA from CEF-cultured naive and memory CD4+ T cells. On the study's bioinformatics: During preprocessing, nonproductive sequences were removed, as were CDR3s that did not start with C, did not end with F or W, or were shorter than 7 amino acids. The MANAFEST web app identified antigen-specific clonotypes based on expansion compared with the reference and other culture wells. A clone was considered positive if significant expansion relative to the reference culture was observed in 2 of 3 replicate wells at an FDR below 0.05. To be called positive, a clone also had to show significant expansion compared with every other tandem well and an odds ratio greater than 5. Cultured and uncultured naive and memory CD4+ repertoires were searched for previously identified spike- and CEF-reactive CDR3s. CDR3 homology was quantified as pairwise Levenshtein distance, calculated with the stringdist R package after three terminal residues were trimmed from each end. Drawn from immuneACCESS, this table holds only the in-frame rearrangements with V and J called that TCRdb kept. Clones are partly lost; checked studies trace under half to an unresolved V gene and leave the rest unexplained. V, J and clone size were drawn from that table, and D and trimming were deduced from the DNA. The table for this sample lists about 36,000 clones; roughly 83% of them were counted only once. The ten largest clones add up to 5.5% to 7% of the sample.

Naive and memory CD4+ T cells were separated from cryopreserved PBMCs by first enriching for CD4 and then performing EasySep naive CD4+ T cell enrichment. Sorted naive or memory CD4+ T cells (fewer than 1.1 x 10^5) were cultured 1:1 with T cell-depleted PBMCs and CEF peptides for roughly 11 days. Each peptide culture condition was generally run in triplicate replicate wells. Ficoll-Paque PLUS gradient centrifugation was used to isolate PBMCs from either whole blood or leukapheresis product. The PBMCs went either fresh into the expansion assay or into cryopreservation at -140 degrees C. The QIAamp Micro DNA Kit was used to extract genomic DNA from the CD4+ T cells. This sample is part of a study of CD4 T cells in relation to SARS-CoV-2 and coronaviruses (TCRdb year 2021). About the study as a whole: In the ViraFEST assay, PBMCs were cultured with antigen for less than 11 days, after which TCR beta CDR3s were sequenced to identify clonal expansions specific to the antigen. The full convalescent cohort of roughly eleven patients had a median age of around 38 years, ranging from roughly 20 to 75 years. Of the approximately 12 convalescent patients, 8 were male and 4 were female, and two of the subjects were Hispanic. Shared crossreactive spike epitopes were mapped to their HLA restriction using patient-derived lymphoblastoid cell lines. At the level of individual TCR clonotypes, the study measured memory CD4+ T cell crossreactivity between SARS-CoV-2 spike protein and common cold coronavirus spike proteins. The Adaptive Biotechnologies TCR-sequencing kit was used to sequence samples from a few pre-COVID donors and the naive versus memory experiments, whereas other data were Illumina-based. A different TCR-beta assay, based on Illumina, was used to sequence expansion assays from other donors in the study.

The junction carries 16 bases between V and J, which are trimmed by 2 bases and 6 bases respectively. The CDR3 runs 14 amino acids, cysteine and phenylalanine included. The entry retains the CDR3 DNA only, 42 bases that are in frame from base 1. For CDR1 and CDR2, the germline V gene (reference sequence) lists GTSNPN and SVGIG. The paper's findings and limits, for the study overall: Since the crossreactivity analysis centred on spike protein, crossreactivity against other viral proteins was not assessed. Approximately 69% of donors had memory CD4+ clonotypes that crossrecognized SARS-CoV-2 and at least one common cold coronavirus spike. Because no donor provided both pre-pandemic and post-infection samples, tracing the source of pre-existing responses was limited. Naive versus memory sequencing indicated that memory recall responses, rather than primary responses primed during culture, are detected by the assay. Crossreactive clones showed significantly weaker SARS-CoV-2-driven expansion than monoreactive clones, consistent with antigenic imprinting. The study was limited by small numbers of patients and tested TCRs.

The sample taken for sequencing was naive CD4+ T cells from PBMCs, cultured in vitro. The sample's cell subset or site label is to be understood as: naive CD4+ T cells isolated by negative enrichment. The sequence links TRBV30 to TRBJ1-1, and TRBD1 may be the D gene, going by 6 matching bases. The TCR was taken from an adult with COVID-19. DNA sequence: TGTGCCTGGAGTTCCCCAGGGGTTTGGCCTGAAGCTTTCTTT. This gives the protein CAWSSPGVWPEAFF.